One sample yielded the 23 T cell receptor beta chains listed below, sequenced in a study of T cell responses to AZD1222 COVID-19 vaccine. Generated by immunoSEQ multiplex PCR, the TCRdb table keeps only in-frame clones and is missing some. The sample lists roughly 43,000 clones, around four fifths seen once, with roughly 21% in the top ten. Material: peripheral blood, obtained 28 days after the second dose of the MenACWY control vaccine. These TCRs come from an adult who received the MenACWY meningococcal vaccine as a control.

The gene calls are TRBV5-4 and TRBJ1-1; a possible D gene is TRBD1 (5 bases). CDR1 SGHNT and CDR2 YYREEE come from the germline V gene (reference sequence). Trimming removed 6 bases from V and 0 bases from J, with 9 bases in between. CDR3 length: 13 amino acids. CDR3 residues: CASKGELNTEAFF. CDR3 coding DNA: TGTGCCAGCAAAGGGGAACTGAACACTGAAGCTTTCTTT.

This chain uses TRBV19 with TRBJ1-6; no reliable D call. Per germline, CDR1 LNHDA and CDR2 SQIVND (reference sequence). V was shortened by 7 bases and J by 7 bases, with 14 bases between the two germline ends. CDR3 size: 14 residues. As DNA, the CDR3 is TGTGCCAGTAAGAGAGAGGCACTGAATTCACCCCTCCACTTT. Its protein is CASKREALNSPLHF.

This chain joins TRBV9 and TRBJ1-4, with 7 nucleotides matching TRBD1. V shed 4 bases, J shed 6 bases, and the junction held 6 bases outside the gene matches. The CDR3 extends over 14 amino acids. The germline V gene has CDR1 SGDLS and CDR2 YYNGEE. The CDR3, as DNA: TGTGCCAGCAGCCCAAGAGGGACAGATGAAAAACTGTTTTTT. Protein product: CASSPRGTDEKLFF.

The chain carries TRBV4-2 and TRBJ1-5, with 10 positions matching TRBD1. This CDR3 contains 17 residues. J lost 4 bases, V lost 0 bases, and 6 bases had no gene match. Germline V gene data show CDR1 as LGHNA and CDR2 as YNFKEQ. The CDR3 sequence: CASSQEGRTGGNQPQHF. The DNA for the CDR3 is TGTGCCAGCAGCCAAGAGGGAAGGACAGGGGGTAATCAGCCCCAGCATTTT.

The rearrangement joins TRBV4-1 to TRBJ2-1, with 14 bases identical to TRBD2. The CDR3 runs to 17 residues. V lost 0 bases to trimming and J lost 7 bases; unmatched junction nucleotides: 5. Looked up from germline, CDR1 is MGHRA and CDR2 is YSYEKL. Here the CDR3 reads CASSQDGGTSGRNEQFF. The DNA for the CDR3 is TGCGCCAGCAGCCAAGATGGGGGGACTAGCGGGAGAAATGAGCAGTTCTTC.

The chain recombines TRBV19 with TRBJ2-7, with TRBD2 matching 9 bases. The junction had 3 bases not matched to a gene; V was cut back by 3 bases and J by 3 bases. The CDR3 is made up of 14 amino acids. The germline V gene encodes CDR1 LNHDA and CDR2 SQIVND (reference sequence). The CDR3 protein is CASSMLAGNYEQYF. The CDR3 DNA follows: TGTGCCAGTAGTATGCTAGCGGGGAACTACGAGCAGTACTTC.

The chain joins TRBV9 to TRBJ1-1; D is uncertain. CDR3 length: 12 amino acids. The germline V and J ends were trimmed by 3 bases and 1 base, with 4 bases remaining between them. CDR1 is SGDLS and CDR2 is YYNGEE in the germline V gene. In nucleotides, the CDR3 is TGTGCCAGCAGCGGGGGGAACACTGAAGCTTTCTTT. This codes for CASSGGNTEAFF.

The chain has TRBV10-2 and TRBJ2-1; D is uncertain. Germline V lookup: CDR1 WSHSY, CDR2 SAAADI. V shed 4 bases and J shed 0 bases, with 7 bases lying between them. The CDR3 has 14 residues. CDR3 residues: CASSGGRSYNEQFF. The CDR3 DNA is TGCGCCAGCAGTGGCGGACGCTCCTACAATGAGCAGTTCTTC.

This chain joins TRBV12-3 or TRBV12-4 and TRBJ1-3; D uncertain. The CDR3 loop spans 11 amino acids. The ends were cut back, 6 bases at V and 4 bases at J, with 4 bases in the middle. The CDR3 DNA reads TGTGCCAGCAGGTACGGAAACACCATATATTTT. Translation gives CASRYGNTIYF.

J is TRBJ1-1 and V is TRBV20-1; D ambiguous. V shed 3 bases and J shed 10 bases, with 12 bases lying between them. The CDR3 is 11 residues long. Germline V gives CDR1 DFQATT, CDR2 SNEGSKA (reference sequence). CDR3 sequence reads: CSASLNRRAFF. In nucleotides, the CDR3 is TGCAGTGCTAGTTTGAACCGGCGAGCTTTCTTT.

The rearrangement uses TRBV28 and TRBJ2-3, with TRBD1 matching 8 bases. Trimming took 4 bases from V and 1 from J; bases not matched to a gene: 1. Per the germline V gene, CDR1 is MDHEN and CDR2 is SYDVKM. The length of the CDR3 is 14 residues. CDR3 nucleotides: TGTGCCAGCAGTTCAGGGGGCCGCACAGATACGCAGTATTTT. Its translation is CASSSGGRTDTQYF.

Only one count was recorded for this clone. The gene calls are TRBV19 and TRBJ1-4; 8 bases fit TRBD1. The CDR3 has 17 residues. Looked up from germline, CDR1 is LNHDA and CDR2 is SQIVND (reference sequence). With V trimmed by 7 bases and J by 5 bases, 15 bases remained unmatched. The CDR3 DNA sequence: TGTGCCAGTACCCCACGGGCAGGGGGCGCGTTGAATGAAAAACTGTTTTTT. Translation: CASTPRAGGALNEKLFF.

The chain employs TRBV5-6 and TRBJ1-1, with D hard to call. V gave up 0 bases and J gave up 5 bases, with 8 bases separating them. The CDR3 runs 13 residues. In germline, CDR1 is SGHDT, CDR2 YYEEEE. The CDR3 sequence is CASSLVRGTEAFF. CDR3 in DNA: TGTGCCAGCAGCTTGGTGCGCGGGACTGAAGCTTTCTTT.

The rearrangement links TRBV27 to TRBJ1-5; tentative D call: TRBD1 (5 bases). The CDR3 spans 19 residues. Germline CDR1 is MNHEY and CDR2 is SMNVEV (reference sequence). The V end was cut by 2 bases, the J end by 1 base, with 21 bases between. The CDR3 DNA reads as TGTGCCAGCAGTTTAAGAGGGGTAGTGCAGGGTGGAAGCAATCAGCCCCAGCATTTT. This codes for CASSLRGVVQGGSNQPQHF.

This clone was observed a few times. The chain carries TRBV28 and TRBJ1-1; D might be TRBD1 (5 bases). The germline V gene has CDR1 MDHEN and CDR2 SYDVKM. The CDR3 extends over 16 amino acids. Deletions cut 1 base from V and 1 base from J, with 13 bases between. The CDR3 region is CASSLSLLGGNTEAFF. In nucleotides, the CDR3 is TGTGCCAGCAGTTTATCCCTCCTTGGGGGGAACACTGAAGCTTTCTTT.

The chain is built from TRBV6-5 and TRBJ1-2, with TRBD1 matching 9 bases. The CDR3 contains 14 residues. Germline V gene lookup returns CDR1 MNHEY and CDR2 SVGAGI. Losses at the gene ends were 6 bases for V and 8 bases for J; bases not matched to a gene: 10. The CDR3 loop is CASRRIQGAWGYTF. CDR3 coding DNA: TGTGCCAGCAGGAGAATACAGGGGGCATGGGGCTACACCTTC.

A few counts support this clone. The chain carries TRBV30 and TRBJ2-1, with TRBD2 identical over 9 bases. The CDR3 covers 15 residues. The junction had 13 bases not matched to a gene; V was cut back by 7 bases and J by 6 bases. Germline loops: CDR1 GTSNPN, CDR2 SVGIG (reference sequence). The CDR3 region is CAYNDPGLASNEQFF. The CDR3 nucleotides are TGTGCCTACAATGACCCGGGACTAGCCTCCAATGAGCAGTTCTTC.

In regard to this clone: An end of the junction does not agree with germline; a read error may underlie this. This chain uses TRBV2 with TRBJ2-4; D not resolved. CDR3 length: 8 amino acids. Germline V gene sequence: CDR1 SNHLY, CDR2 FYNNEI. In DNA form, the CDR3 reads TGTGCCAGCAGTGAAGGCGACTTC. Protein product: CASSEGDF.

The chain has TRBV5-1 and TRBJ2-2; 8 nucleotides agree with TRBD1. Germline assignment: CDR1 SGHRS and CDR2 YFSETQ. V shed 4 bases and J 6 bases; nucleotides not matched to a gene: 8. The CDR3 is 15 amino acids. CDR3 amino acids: CASSPAGTGPGELFF. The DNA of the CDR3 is TGCGCCAGCAGCCCCGCCGGGACAGGCCCCGGGGAGCTGTTTTTT.

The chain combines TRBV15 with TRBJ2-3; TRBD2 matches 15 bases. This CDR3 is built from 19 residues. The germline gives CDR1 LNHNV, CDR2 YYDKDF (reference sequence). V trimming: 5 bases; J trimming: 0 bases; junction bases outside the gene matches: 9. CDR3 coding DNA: TGTGCCACCAGCCCTGGACTAGCGGGAGGGCGAACTAGCACAGATACGCAGTATTTT. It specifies CATSPGLAGGRTSTDTQYF. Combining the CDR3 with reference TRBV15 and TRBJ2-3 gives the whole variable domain DAMVIQNPRYQVTQFGKPVTLSCSQTLNHNVMYWYQQKSSQAPKLLFHYYDKDFNNEADTPDNFQSRRPNTSFCFLDIRSPGLGDTAMYLCATSPGLAGGRTSTDTQYFGPGTRLTVL.

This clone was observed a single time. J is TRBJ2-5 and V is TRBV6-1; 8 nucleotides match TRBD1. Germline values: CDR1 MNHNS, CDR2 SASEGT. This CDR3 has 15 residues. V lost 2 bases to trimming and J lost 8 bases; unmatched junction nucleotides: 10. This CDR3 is CASSERGQGSSTQYF. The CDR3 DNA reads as TGTGCCAGCAGTGAAAGAGGACAGGGTTCGTCTACCCAGTACTTC.

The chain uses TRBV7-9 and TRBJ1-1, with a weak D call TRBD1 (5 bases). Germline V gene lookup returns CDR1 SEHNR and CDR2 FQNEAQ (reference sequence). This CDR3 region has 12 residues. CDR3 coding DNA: TGTACGGGAGGGGAGTGGGCCACTGAAGCTTTCTTT. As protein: CTGGEWATEAFF.

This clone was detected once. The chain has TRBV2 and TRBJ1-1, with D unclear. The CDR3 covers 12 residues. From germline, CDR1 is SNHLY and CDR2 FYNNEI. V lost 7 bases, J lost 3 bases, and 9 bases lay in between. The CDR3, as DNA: TGTGCCAGCAAGGTTGGGGACACTGAAGCTTTCTTT. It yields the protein CASKVGDTEAFF.